This T cell receptor beta chain was identified during a study of identical twins. Broader study findings: Abundant beta clonotypes from cord blood bore fewer insertions; memory repertoires lacked this pattern. Conclusions were drawn cross-sectionally by statistical analysis, without following the same donors. Out-of-frame alpha sequences common to twins exhibited an excess of low generation probability.

TCRdb re-called the 5' RACE reads with MiXCR, one entry per CDR3 protein. The profile covers 600,000 to 800,000 distinct CDR3 sequences, with approximately 22% appearing a single time and about 4.3% taken by the ten largest. Per germline, CDR1 SEHNR and CDR2 FQNEAQ (reference sequence). The V end was cut by 5 bases, the J end by 0 bases, with 2 bases between. CDR3 length equals 12 residues. A few counts support this clonotype. Its antigen is not identified. These records were also assigned to another study, of T cells expressing NK-cell markers. Turning to that study: Of eight sequenced donors, seven were HCMV-seropositive and one HCMV-seronegative.

The source of this sequence is a woman between 18 and 29 years old in good health. The V call is TRBV7-9, the J call TRBJ1-3; D is unresolved. Sequencing was carried out using PBMCs. CDR3 protein: CASSVSGNTIYF. CDR3 DNA: TGTGCCAGCAGCGTCTCTGGAAACACCATATATTTT.